Sequencing of this TCR beta chain was carried out in a study of shared clonotypes between healthy human individuals. Method: immunoSEQ multiplex PCR; TCRdb's copy keeps in-frame clones and lacks some. Among under 1,900,000 clones, around 98.5% were seen once, and the ten largest hold approximately 0.4%. The CDR3 contains 14 residues. V gave up 2 bases and J gave up 7 bases, with 15 bases separating them. Germline V CDR1 and CDR2: SGHRS, YFSETQ. V gene TRBV5-1 combines with J gene TRBJ1-1; D gene ambiguous. Sequenced: naive CD4+ T cells sorted from blood. Subset meaning: CD45RA+ positively selected. The receptor was derived from a man aged 30-40 years in good health. The CDR3 region is CASSLEAWSLEAFF. CDR3 in DNA: TGCGCCAGCAGCTTAGAGGCCTGGTCCCTTGAAGCTTTCTTT.